The 9 T cell receptor beta chains below were found in one sample sequenced in a study of blood T cell repertoires in COVID-19. Profiling relied on immunoSEQ multiplex PCR, and the TCRdb table lists in-frame clones only, not all of them. Here the sample spans under 200,000 clones, approximately 90% being singletons. Sequencing was carried out using PBMCs or T cells enriched from blood (not recorded which). The receptors were gathered from a woman between 18 and 29 years old who had recovered from COVID-19.

The rearrangement uses TRBV28 and TRBJ1-3; 7 positions match TRBD1. Germline trimming cut 5 bases from V and 0 bases from J; bases unmatched to any gene: 10. The germline V gene has CDR1 MDHEN and CDR2 SYDVKM. The length of the CDR3 is 17 residues. The CDR3 loop reads CASSPPDRPFSGNTIYF. The CDR3 nucleotides are TGTGCCAGCAGTCCGCCGGACAGGCCTTTCTCTGGAAACACCATATATTTT.

The chain links TRBV18 to TRBJ1-4; 9 bases are a match to TRBD1. The CDR3 contains 16 residues. After removal of 1 base from V and 7 bases from J, the junction contained 7 bases not matched to a gene. Germline CDR1 reads KGHSH; CDR2 reads LQKENI. Here the CDR3 reads CASSPRSDRGTEKLFF. The CDR3 DNA is TGTGCCAGCTCACCACGGTCGGACAGGGGAACTGAAAAACTGTTTTTT.

This clone was observed a handful of times. The rearrangement joins TRBV6-1 to TRBJ2-1; 9 bases map to TRBD2. Germline V gene lookup returns CDR1 MNHNS and CDR2 SASEGT. CDR3 length equals 15 residues. V shed 3 bases and J 4 bases; nucleotides not matched to a gene: 4. DNA for the CDR3: TGTGCCAGCAGTGAGACTAGCGGATCGTACAATGAGCAGTTCTTC. It is translated as CASSETSGSYNEQFF.

The V and J genes are TRBV6-1 and TRBJ2-7; 7 nucleotides match TRBD1. V was clipped by 6 bases and J by 2 bases; unmatched bases: 10. The CDR3 runs 15 residues. Per germline, CDR1 MNHNS and CDR2 SASEGT. CDR3 protein: CASRPALRGPYEQYF. CDR3 in DNA: TGTGCCAGCAGACCCGCTTTGAGGGGGCCCTACGAGCAGTACTTC.

The genes are TRBV30 and TRBJ2-3; TRBD2 matches at 13 bases. The V and J ends lost 0 bases and 3 bases, in that order; junction bases with no gene match: 3. CDR3 length: 16 amino acids. Germline V CDR1 and CDR2: GTSNPN, SVGIG (reference sequence). The CDR3 bases are TGTGCCTGGAGTGTGGGACTAGCGGGAAATACAGATACGCAGTATTTT. Amino acids: CAWSVGLAGNTDTQYF.

V gene TRBV21-1 combines with J gene TRBJ2-1; the table gives TRBD2 as D, unverified against the DNA. TRBV21-1 is a pseudogene segment. CDR3 length: 11 residues. CDR3 DNA sequence: TGTGGGTGGAGTAGGCGATTTGGGCAGTTCTTC. Translating gives CGWSRRFGQFF.

The V gene is TRBV9, the J gene TRBJ2-1; D may be TRBD1 (6 bases). This CDR3 has 15 residues. V was cut by 2 bases and J by 4 bases, with 13 bases left in between. Germline loops: CDR1 SGDLS, CDR2 YYNGEE. Here the CDR3 DNA reads TGTGCCAGCAGCGTTGAGGGGGTGGGATACAATGAGCAGTTCTTC. It codes for CASSVEGVGYNEQFF.

Only a few counts were recorded for this clone. The chain joins TRBV30 to TRBJ1-2, with TRBD1 matching over 10 bases. V lost 5 bases and J lost 0; bases outside the gene matches: 0. CDR1 and CDR2 from the germline V gene are GTSNPN and SVGIG (reference sequence). CDR3 length: 13 amino acids. CDR3 sequence: CAWGTGANYGYTF. As DNA, the CDR3 is TGTGCCTGGGGGACAGGGGCTAACTATGGCTACACCTTC.

The genes are TRBV5-8 and TRBJ2-1, with D tentatively TRBD1 (6 bases). Germline loops: CDR1 SGHTS, CDR2 YDEGEE. V dropped 0 bases and J dropped 3 bases, with 7 bases sitting between them. CDR3 length: 14 amino acids. CDR3 DNA: TGTGCCAGCAGCTTGGAAGGGGGCTACAATGAGCAGTTCTTC. Amino acid sequence: CASSLEGGYNEQFF.